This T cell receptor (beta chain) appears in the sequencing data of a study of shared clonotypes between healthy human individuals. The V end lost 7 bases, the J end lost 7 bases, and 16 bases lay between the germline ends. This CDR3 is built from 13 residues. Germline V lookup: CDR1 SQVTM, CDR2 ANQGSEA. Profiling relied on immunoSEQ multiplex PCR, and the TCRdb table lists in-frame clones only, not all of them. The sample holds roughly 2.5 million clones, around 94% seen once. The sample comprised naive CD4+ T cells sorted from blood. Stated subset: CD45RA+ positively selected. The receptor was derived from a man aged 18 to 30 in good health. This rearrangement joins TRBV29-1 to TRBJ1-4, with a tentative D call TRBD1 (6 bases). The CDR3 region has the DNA TGCAGCGGCGGGGGGGCAATGGGTGAAAAACTGTTTTTT. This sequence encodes CSGGGAMGEKLFF.